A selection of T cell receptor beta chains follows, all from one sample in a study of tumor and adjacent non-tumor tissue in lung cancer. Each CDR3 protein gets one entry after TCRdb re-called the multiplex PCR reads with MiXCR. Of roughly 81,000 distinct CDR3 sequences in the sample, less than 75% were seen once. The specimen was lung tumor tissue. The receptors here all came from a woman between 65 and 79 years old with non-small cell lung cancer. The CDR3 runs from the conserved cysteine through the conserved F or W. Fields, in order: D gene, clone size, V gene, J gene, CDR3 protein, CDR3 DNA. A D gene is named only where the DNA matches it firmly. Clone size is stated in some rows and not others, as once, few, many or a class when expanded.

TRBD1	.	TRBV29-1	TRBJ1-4	CSVRQGETNEKLFF	TGCAGCGTTAGACAGGGGGAGACTAATGAAAAACTGTTTTTT
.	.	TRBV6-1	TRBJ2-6	CAKGGGNPGAKVLTF	TGTGCCAAGGGGGGCGGAAATCCTGGGGCCAAGGTCCTGACTTTC
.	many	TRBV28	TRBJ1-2	CASSFEGVGYGYTF	TGTGCCAGCAGTTTCGAGGGCGTTGGCTATGGCTACACCTTC
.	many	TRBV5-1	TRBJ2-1	CASSQDRAYNEQFF	TGCGCCAGCAGCCAGGACAGAGCCTACAATGAGCAGTTCTTC
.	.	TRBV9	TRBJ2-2	CASSEGQNTGELFF	TGTGCCAGCAGCGAGGGACAAAACACCGGGGAGCTGTTTTTT
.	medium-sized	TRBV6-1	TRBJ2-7	CASSRDTVIYEQYF	TGTGCCAGCAGCCGGGACACGGTAATATACGAGCAGTACTTC
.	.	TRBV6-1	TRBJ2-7	CASSEYVQGRPRRQYF	TGTGCCAGCAGTGAATATGTCCAGGGTCGGCCTCGGCGGCAGTACTTC
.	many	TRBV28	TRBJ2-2	CASSLPGELFF	TGTGCCAGCAGTTTGCCGGGGGAGCTGTTTTTT
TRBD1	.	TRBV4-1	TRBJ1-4	CSNSQNQGAGGEKLFF	TGCTCCAACAGCCAAAACCAGGGGGCAGGTGGTGAAAAACTGTTTTTT
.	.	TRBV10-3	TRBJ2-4	CTISDQDRLAKNIRYF	TGTACCATCAGTGATCAGGACAGACTAGCCAAAAACATTCGGTACTTC
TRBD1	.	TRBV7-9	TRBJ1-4	CARISWTGQGNEKLFF	TGTGCCAGGATCTCCTGGACAGGCCAGGGGAATGAAAAACTGTTTTTT
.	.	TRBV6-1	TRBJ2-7	CASSEDASDSSYEQYF	TGTGCCAGCAGTGAGGATGCTAGCGACAGCTCCTACGAGCAGTACTTC
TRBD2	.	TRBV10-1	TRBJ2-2	CASSLLAGDGTGELFF	TGCGCCAGCAGTCTTCTAGCGGGAGATGGCACCGGGGAGCTGTTTTTT
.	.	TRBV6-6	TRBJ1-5	CASSYPDVVQSQHF	TGTGCCAGCAGTTACCCGGACGTTGTACAGTCCCAGCATTTT
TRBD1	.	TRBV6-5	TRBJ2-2	CASSSGQHTGELLF	TGTGCCAGCAGTTCGGGACAGCACACCGGGGAGCTGCTTTTT
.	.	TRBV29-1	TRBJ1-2	CSVEGVNNYGYTF	TGCAGCGTTGAAGGGGTGAATAACTATGGCTACACCTTC
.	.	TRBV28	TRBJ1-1	CANSFPRTEAFF	TGTGCCAACAGTTTCCCGCGGACAGAAGCTTTCTTT
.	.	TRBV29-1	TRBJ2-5	CNVEGGGSVSGTQYF	TGCAACGTCGAAGGAGGGGGGAGCGTTTCGGGGACCCAGTACTTC
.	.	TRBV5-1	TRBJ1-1	CANRTRLGQNTEAFF	TGCGCCAACAGGACGAGATTGGGACAGAACACTGAAGCTTTCTTT
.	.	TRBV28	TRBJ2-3	CASSSSYTDKQYF	TGTGCCAGCAGTTCCAGTTACACAGATAAGCAGTATTTT
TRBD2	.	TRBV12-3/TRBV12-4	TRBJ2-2	CASSLASGSPTGEPFF	TGTGCCAGCAGTTTGGCTAGCGGGAGTCCCACCGGGGAGCCGTTCTTT
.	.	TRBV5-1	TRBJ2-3	CASSLGRGARTDTQYF	TGCGCCAGCAGCTTGGGCCGGGGGGCGAGAACAGATACGCAGTATTTT
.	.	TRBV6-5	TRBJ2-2	CANSRSGTGELFF	TGTGCCAACAGTCGTAGCGGCACTGGGGAGCTGTTTTTT
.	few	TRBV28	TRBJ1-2	CASSLQASHYVYTF	TGTGCCAGCAGCCTACAGGCGTCCCACTATGTCTACACCTTC
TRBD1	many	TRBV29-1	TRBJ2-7	CSAGQGLGYEQYF	TGCAGCGCCGGACAGGGCCTAGGGTACGAGCAGTACTTC
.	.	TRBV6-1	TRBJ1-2	CACSVNRDDRGYTF	TGTGCCTGCAGTGTGAACAGAGACGATCGGGGCTACACTTTC
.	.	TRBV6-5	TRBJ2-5	CASSNPSGEGKETQCF	TGTGCCAGCAGTAACCCCTCGGGAGAAGGAAAAGAGACTCAATGCTTC
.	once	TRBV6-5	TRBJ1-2	CASTYQGSNYGYIF	TGTGCCAGTACCTACCAGGGAAGTAACTATGGCTACATCTTC
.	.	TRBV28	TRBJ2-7	CASSLPSGISGDGTYEQYF	TGTGCCAGCAGTCTTCCTTCAGGCATTAGCGGAGATGGGACCTACGAGCAGTACTTC
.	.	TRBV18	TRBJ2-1	CVSSQGGVEQFF	TGTGTCAGTTCACAAGGGGGGGTTGAGCAGTTCTTC
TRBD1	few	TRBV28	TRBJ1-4	CAIRGEKLLF	TGTGCCATCAGGGGGGAAAAACTGCTTTTT
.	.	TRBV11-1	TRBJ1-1	CASNSTGARNTEAFF	TGCGCCAGTAACTCCACCGGGGCCCGAAACACTGAAGCTTTCTTT
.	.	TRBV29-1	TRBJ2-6	CSDEGLGFSGANVLTF	TGCAGCGATGAAGGGCTAGGGTTCTCTGGGGCCAACGTCCTGACTTTC
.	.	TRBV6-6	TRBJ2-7	CASRAIALLTNEQYF	TGTGCCAGCAGGGCGATAGCACTTCTTACCAACGAGCAGTACTTC
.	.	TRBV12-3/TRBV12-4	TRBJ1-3	CASILFGLTGNTIYF	TGTGCCAGCATTCTATTTGGGTTGACTGGAAACACCATATATTTT
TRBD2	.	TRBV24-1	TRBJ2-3	CVTSNLTSGTRTDTQYF	TGTGTCACCAGCAATTTGACTAGCGGAACCCGCACAGATACGCAGTATTTT
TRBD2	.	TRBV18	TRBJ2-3	CASSPREREGTDMQYF	TGTGCCAGCTCACCAAGAGAGCGGGAGGGCACAGATATGCAGTATTTT
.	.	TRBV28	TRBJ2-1	CAISDNEQFF	TGCGCCATCAGTGACAATGAGCAGTTCTTC
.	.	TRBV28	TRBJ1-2	CASSYHGYGYTF	TGTGCCAGCAGTTACCATGGGTATGGCTACACCTTC
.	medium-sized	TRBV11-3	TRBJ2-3	CASSLVGSPDTQYF	TGTGCCAGCAGCTTAGTTGGTTCTCCAGATACGCAGTATTTT
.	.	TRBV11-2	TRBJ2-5	CASSHSLAETQYF	TGTGCCAGCAGCCATAGCCTTGCGGAGACACAGTACTTC
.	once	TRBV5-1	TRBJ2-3	CASNWASDTQYF	TGCGCCAGCAATTGGGCTTCAGATACGCAGTATTTT
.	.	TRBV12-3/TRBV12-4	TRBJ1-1	CASSQAKNTVAFF	TGTGCCAGTAGTCAGGCTAAGAACACAGTAGCTTTCTTT
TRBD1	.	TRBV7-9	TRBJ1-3	CASRSDRGTSGNTIYF	TGTGCCAGCAGGTCTGACAGGGGGACCTCTGGAAACACCATATATTTT
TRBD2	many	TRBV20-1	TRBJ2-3	CSAPSAGAADTQYF	TGCAGTGCTCCCTCGGCGGGAGCAGCAGATACGCAGTATTTT
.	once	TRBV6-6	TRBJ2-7	CTSSSQAENEQYF	TGTACCAGCAGTTCGCAGGCTGAGAACGAGCAGTACTTC
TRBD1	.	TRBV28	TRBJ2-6	CASSSGTEFSGANVLTF	TGTGCCAGCAGTTCCGGGACAGAGTTCTCTGGGGCCAACGTCCTTACTTTC
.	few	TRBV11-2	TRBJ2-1	CTSSLAAGVYNEQFF	TGTACAAGCAGCTTAGCAGCCGGAGTCTACAATGAGCAGTTCTTC
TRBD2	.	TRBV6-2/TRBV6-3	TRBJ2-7	CASTAPGLAVYERYF	TGTGCCAGCACCGCCCCGGGACTAGCTGTCTACGAGCGGTACTTC
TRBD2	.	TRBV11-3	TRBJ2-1	CANSPGTSGLPYNEQFF	TGTGCCAACAGCCCGGGGACTAGCGGACTCCCCTACAATGAGCAGTTCTTC
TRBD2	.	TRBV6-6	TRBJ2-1	CTRSYSSGTSGNEQFF	TGTACCAGGAGTTACTCGTCCGGGACTAGTGGCAATGAGCAGTTCTTC
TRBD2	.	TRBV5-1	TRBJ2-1	CASGLMAGASNEQFF	TGCGCCAGCGGCTTGATGGCGGGAGCGAGCAATGAGCAGTTCTTC